This passage covers 30 T cell receptor beta chains from one sample sequenced in a study of shared clonotypes between healthy human individuals. Sequenced by immunoSEQ multiplex PCR; TCRdb stores in-frame clones only, minus some. The sample carries about 690,000 clones, 80% to 95% recorded once. The material sequenced was memory CD8+ T cells from PBMCs. As for subset: CD45RO+ cells pooled with CCR7-negative TemRA cells. Source of these receptors: a man between 18 and 35 years old in good health. Some clones in this sample may be carry-over from other donors' samples.

The genes are TRBV9 and TRBJ2-1; D possibly corresponds to TRBD1 (5 bases). V lost 0 bases to trimming and J lost 7 bases, with 8 bases between them. Germline V lookup: CDR1 SGDLS, CDR2 YYNGEE. The CDR3 length is 13 residues. CDR3 in DNA: TGTGCCAGCAGCGTAGAGGGGCGTAATGAGCAGTTCTTC. Its translation: CASSVEGRNEQFF. Drawing the rest from reference TRBV9 and TRBJ2-1, the complete variable domain is DSGVTQTPKHLITATGQRVTLRCSPRSGDLSVYWYQQSLDQGLQFLIQYYNGEERAKGNILERFSAQQFPDLHSELNLSSLELGDSALYFCASSVEGRNEQFFGPGTRLTVL.

Note on this clone: The sample has other DNA sequences that encode this CDR3 too. This sequence joins TRBV5-6 and TRBJ2-1; 11 bases align to TRBD2. The J segment lost 4 bases and the V segment lost 0 bases, leaving 0 bases of the junction unmatched. The CDR3 loop spans 15 amino acids. Germline V CDR1 and CDR2: SGHDT, YYEEEE. The CDR3 DNA is TGTGCCAGCAGCTTGGGGACTAGCGGGTACAATGAGCAGTTCTTC. It specifies CASSLGTSGYNEQFF.

The chain has TRBV10-2 and TRBJ2-5; D is undetermined. Trimming left V 0 bases short and J 4 bases short, with 6 bases between. CDR1 is WSHSY and CDR2 is SAAADI in the germline V gene. The CDR3 runs to 13 residues. The CDR3 bases are TGCGCCAGCAGTGAGTCAAGAGTAGAGACCCAGTACTTC. It is translated as CASSESRVETQYF.

The chain uses TRBV9 and TRBJ1-2; TRBD1 matches 7 bases. The V gene's germline CDR1 is SGDLS and CDR2 YYNGEE. Losses at the gene ends were 2 bases for V and 2 bases for J; bases not matched to a gene: 9. The CDR3 runs to 16 residues. The CDR3 loop reads CASSVELGQPNYGYTF. CDR3 nucleotide sequence: TGTGCCAGCAGCGTCGAACTGGGACAGCCCAACTATGGCTACACCTTC.

The chain employs TRBV7-9 and TRBJ2-1; a possible D gene is TRBD2 (5 bases). The V gene's germline CDR1 is SEHNR and CDR2 FQNEAQ (reference sequence). This CDR3 comprises 14 residues. V shed 5 bases and J shed 7 bases, with 15 bases lying between them. The CDR3: CASSRGSDTNEQFF. As DNA, the CDR3 is TGTGCCAGCAGCCGCGGTAGCGACACTAATGAGCAGTTCTTC.

V usage is TRBV4-1 and J usage is TRBJ1-2; 11 nucleotides align to TRBD1. The CDR3 has 15 residues. Germline-derived CDR1 and CDR2 are MGHRA and YSYEKL. The ends lost 3 bases at V and 6 bases at J; junction bases unmatched: 6. CDR3: CASSHRDRGLDGYTF. CDR3 nucleotide sequence: TGCGCCAGCAGCCACCGGGACAGGGGGTTGGATGGCTACACCTTC.

This clone has ten or more counts. The chain employs TRBV5-1 and TRBJ1-1; D may be TRBD1 (6 bases). The CDR3 has 17 amino acids. Looked up from germline, CDR1 is SGHRS and CDR2 is YFSETQ. V shed 0 bases and J shed 0 bases, with 15 bases lying between them. The CDR3 spells CASSLEVIQGMNTEAFF. CDR3 nucleotide sequence: TGCGCCAGCAGCTTGGAGGTGATTCAGGGGATGAACACTGAAGCTTTCTTT. Supplemented by reference TRBV5-1 and TRBJ1-1, the full variable domain reads KAGVTQTPRYLIKTRGQQVTLSCSPISGHRSVSWYQQTPGQGLQFLFEYFSETQRNKGNFPGRFSGRQFSNSRSEMNVSTLELGDSALYLCASSLEVIQGMNTEAFFGQGTRLTVV.

The chain recombines TRBV27 with TRBJ2-7; no clear D gene. Trimming stripped 4 bases from V and 9 bases from J, with 10 bases between. This CDR3 region has 11 residues. Germline V CDR1 and CDR2: MNHEY, SMNVEV (reference sequence). CDR3 in amino acids: CASSYGGRQYF. The CDR3 DNA follows: TGTGCCAGCAGTTACGGCGGAAGGCAGTACTTC.

The rearrangement links TRBV7-3 to TRBJ1-1; 8 bases agree with TRBD1. After removal of 1 base from V and 11 bases from J, the junction contained 6 bases not matched to a gene. Germline V gives CDR1 SGHTA, CDR2 FQGTGA. CDR3 length equals 13 residues. The CDR3 DNA follows: TGTGCCAGCAGCTTAAGGGACAGGTCGGGGGCTTTCTTT. Translating gives CASSLRDRSGAFF. Using reference TRBV7-3 and TRBJ1-1 for the parts outside the CDR3, the full variable domain is GAGVSQTPSNKVTEKGKYVELRCDPISGHTALYWYRQSLGQGPEFLIYFQGTGAADDSGLPNDRFFAVRPEGSVSTLKIQRTERGDSAVYLCASSLRDRSGAFFGQGTRLTVV.

The table lists this clone with a few counts. The chain recombines TRBV28 with TRBJ1-4; a possible D gene is TRBD1 (5 bases). V was trimmed by 7 bases and J by 1 base, leaving 10 bases between them. This CDR3 is 14 amino acids long. The germline V gene has CDR1 MDHEN and CDR2 SYDVKM. The CDR3 region is CASNWRGTNEKLFF. In DNA form, the CDR3 reads TGTGCCAGCAATTGGAGGGGAACTAATGAAAAACTGTTTTTT.

The chain combines TRBV30 with TRBJ2-3; a possible D gene is TRBD2 (5 bases). V was trimmed by 5 bases and J by 2 bases, leaving 17 bases between them. The length of the CDR3 is 15 residues. Germline values: CDR1 GTSNPN, CDR2 SVGIG (reference sequence). The CDR3 sequence: CAWPSDWDFTDTQYF. DNA of the CDR3: TGTGCCTGGCCCTCGGACTGGGATTTCACAGATACGCAGTATTTT. The entire variable domain, with the rest obtained from reference TRBV30 and TRBJ2-3, is as follows: SQTIHQWPATLVQPVGSPLSLECTVEGTSNPNLYWYRQAAGRGLQLLFYSVGIGQISSEVPQNLSASRPQDRQFILSSKKLLLSDSGFYLCAWPSDWDFTDTQYFGPGTRLTVL.

J is TRBJ2-1 and V is TRBV19; no firm D call. CDR1 and CDR2 from the germline V gene are LNHDA and SQIVND (reference sequence). The CDR3 covers 18 residues. V lost 2 bases and J lost 3, with 20 bases in between. CDR3 in DNA: TGTGCCAGTAGTATATTGGCGGCAATCCAAGAAGTCTACAATGAGCAGTTCTTC. Its translation: CASSILAAIQEVYNEQFF.

This chain links TRBV2 with TRBJ2-2; 11 bases line up with TRBD2. V shed 5 bases, J shed 4 bases, and the junction held 12 bases outside the gene matches. The CDR3 spans 18 residues. Germline CDR1 SNHLY, CDR2 FYNNEI. The chain's CDR3 is CASSYNGLAGVGTGELFF. DNA of the CDR3: TGTGCCAGCAGTTATAACGGACTAGCGGGCGTCGGCACCGGGGAGCTGTTTTTT.

This rearrangement joins TRBV5-1 to TRBJ1-2; D is unresolved. The V end lost 4 bases, the J end lost 3 bases, and 19 bases lay between the germline ends. Germline V gene lookup returns CDR1 SGHRS and CDR2 YFSETQ. The CDR3 covers 16 residues. The CDR3 DNA follows: TGCGCCAGCAGCCCCCTCCCCCCGTCGGGAGACTATGGCTACACCTTC. Translating gives CASSPLPPSGDYGYTF.

J is TRBJ1-5 and V is TRBV19; 8 positions agree with TRBD1. Germline CDR1 is LNHDA and CDR2 is SQIVND (reference sequence). This CDR3 has 17 amino acids. V shed 1 base and J 0 bases; nucleotides not matched to a gene: 5. The CDR3 here is CASSIGGQGYSNQPQHF. DNA for the CDR3: TGTGCCAGTAGTATAGGCGGACAGGGATATAGCAATCAGCCCCAGCATTTT.

This chain links TRBV29-1 with TRBJ2-4; D tentatively fits TRBD1 or TRBD2 (5 bases each). V shed 7 bases and J shed 6 bases, with 19 bases lying between them. Germline-derived CDR1 and CDR2 are SQVTM and ANQGSEA. The CDR3 loop spans 14 amino acids. The CDR3 DNA follows: TGCAGCGCGGCTTTGGGGGACCACGGAAACATTCAGTACTTC. The encoded protein is CSAALGDHGNIQYF.

V is TRBV7-9 and J is TRBJ1-2, with unresolved D. The germline gives CDR1 SEHNR, CDR2 FQNEAQ (reference sequence). V lost 4 bases and J lost 1, with 13 bases in between. The CDR3 spans 15 residues. This CDR3 is CASSSFDILNYGYTF. The DNA for the CDR3 is TGTGCCAGCAGCTCCTTCGACATCCTTAACTATGGCTACACCTTC.

Details on this clone: Other DNA sequences in the same sample also yield this CDR3. The genes are TRBV5-4 and TRBJ2-3; unclear D gene. This CDR3 region has 14 residues. V lost 0 bases and J lost 2, with 7 bases in between. Germline V CDR1 and CDR2: SGHNT, YYREEE (reference sequence). CDR3 sequence: CASSLGGYTDTQYF. CDR3 nucleotide sequence: TGTGCCAGCAGCTTGGGCGGTTACACAGATACGCAGTATTTT.

CDR3 nucleotide sequence: TGTGCCAGCAGCTTGGGATTGGGTGACTATGGCTACACCTTC. Protein product: CASSLGLGDYGYTF. The chain uses TRBV7-9 and TRBJ1-2; D gene uncertain. The germline gives CDR1 SEHNR, CDR2 FQNEAQ (reference sequence). Trimming stripped 3 bases from V and 3 bases from J, with 11 bases between. The CDR3 is 14 amino acids.

The chain combines TRBV27 with TRBJ2-7; 7 bases are a match to TRBD1. The CDR3 spans 14 residues. V was clipped by 5 bases and J by 4 bases; unmatched bases: 8. Germline-derived CDR1 and CDR2 are MNHEY and SMNVEV (reference sequence). The CDR3 DNA reads as TGTGCCAGCAGTCCATGGACAGGAGTATACGAGCAGTACTTC. Translating gives CASSPWTGVYEQYF.

The rearrangement links TRBV2 to TRBJ2-1, with 11 bases matching TRBD2. There are 17 residues in the CDR3. After removal of 1 base from V and 9 bases from J, the junction contained 11 bases not matched to a gene. Looked up from germline, CDR1 is SNHLY and CDR2 is FYNNEI. The CDR3 nucleotides read TGTGCCAGCAGTGAAGATATGTGGACTAGCGGGTTGGTTGAGCAGTTCTTC. Amino acids: CASSEDMWTSGLVEQFF.

This chain links TRBV30 with TRBJ2-7; D unresolved. Trimming shortened V by 3 bases and J by 0 bases, and 12 bases separated the two germline ends. This CDR3 spans 14 amino acids. CDR1 and CDR2 from the germline V gene are GTSNPN and SVGIG (reference sequence). The CDR3, as DNA: TGTGCCTGGAGCTGGGGTAGCTCCTCCTACGAGCAGTACTTC. Translated, it gives CAWSWGSSSYEQYF.

The chain joins TRBV28 to TRBJ2-3; 8 bases agree with TRBD2. Germline V gene lookup returns CDR1 MDHEN and CDR2 SYDVKM. V lost 6 bases to trimming and J lost 0 bases; unmatched junction nucleotides: 8. CDR3 length: 16 amino acids. CDR3 nucleotides: TGTGCCAGCAGAGGACTAGCTGAAACTAGCACAGATACGCAGTATTTT. Its protein product is CASRGLAETSTDTQYF.

The chain links TRBV7-3 to TRBJ2-1, with 13 bases lining up with TRBD2. Per the germline V gene, CDR1 is SGHTA and CDR2 is FQGTGA. The CDR3 totals 18 residues. Trimming cost V 5 bases and J 2 bases; bases outside gene matches: 9. CDR3 loop: CASSTGLAGENPYNEQFF. CDR3 coding DNA: TGTGCCAGCAGCACCGGACTAGCGGGAGAAAACCCCTACAATGAGCAGTTCTTC.

The chain uses TRBV7-2 and TRBJ1-1; D ambiguous. Deletions cut 3 bases from V and 8 bases from J, with 13 bases between. The CDR3 covers 13 residues. Per germline, CDR1 SGHTA and CDR2 FQGNSA. The CDR3 spells CASSFGNSGEAFF. The DNA for the CDR3 is TGTGCCAGCAGCTTTGGGAACTCGGGGGAAGCTTTCTTT.

This clone appeared once. The chain links TRBV27 to TRBJ2-7; D gene uncertain. V lost 2 bases and J 0 bases, leaving 11 bases between the germline ends. This CDR3 region has 15 residues. The germline V gene has CDR1 MNHEY and CDR2 SMNVEV (reference sequence). DNA of the CDR3: TGTGCCAGCAGTTTAATCGGCCGCAGCTCCTACGAGCAGTACTTC. Translation: CASSLIGRSSYEQYF.

The genes are TRBV28 and TRBJ2-3; 7 bases are shared with TRBD1. Germline CDR1 is MDHEN and CDR2 is SYDVKM. J gave up 4 bases and V 5 bases, and 6 bases lay outside the gene matches. The CDR3 is 14 residues long. Here the CDR3 reads CASSKQGPADTQYF. The CDR3 DNA reads as TGTGCCAGCAGTAAACAGGGGCCCGCAGATACGCAGTATTTT.

The rearrangement uses TRBV28 and TRBJ2-6; TRBD2 aligns across 7 bases. The CDR3 has 22 amino acids. CDR1 is MDHEN, CDR2 SYDVKM, per germline. With 4 bases clipped from V and 0 bases from J, the junction kept 21 bases outside the gene matches. The CDR3 is CASSSDPWGAGVPFSGANVLTF. The CDR3 coding sequence is TGTGCCAGCAGTTCCGACCCTTGGGGTGCGGGAGTACCCTTCTCTGGGGCCAACGTCCTGACTTTC. Combining the CDR3 with reference TRBV28 and TRBJ2-6 gives the whole variable domain DVKVTQSSRYLVKRTGEKVFLECVQDMDHENMFWYRQDPGLGLRLIYFSYDVKMKEKGDIPEGYSVSREKKERFSLILESASTNQTSMYLCASSSDPWGAGVPFSGANVLTFGAGSRLTVL.

This rearrangement joins TRBV28 to TRBJ2-2; a weak D match, TRBD1 (6 bases). From germline, CDR1 is MDHEN and CDR2 SYDVKM. The CDR3 length is 15 residues. V was clipped by 7 bases and J by 0 bases, with 12 bases between them. The CDR3 sequence: CASIQGLTNTGELFF. CDR3 in DNA: TGTGCCAGCATCCAGGGGCTTACGAACACCGGGGAGCTGTTTTTT.

As for this clone: The identical CDR3 is also encoded by other nucleotide sequences in the sample. The chain combines TRBV7-3 with TRBJ1-5, with unresolved D. Germline V gene data show CDR1 as SGHTA and CDR2 as FQGTGA. CDR3 size: 13 residues. V was cut by 3 bases and J by 1 base, with 4 bases left in between. In DNA form, the CDR3 reads TGTGCCAGCAGCTTGAACAGCAATCAGCCCCAGCATTTT. This codes for CASSLNSNQPQHF.